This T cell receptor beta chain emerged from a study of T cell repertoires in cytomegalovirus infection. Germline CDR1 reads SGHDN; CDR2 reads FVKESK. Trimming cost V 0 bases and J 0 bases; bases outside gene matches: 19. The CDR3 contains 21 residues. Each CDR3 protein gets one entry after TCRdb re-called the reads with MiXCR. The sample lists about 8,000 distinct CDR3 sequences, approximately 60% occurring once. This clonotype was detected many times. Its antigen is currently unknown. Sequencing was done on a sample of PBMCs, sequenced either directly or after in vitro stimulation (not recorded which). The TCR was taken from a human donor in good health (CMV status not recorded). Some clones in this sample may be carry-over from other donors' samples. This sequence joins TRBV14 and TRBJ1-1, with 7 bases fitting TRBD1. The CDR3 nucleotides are TGTGCCAGCAGCCAAGATATCCCCACCACAGGGGCCTCGCTTATGAACACTGAAGCTTTCTTT. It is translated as CASSQDIPTTGASLMNTEAFF.